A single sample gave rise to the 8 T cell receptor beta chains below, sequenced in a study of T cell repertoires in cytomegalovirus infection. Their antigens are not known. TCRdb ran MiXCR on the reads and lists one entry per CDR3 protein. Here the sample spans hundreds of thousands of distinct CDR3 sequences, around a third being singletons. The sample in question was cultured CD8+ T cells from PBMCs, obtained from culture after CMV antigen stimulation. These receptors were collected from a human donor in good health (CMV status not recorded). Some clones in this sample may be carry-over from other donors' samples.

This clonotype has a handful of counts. CDR3 bases: TGTGCCAGCAGTGAAGGGGCACCACCAATTCTGGGCAATCAGCCCCAGCATTTT. Protein: CASSEGAPPILGNQPQHF. The J gene is TRBJ1-5, the V gene TRBV6-1; no reliable D call. The CDR3 runs to 18 residues. CDR1 MNHNS and CDR2 SASEGT come from the germline V gene. Trimming cost V 1 base and J 2 bases, with 18 bases left between them.

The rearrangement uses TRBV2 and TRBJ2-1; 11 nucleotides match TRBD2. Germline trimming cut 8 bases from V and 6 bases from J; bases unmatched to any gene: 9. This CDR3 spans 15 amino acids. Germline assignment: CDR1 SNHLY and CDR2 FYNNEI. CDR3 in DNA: TGTGCCAGCCAAGCCACTAGCGGGGGTGGCAATGAGCAGTTCTTC. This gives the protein CASQATSGGGNEQFF.

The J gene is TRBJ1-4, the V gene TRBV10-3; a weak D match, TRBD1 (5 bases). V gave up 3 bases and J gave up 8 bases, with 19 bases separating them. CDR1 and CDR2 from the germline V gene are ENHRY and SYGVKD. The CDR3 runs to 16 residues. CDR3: CAISDPSSAGSEKLFF. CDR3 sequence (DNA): TGTGCCATCAGTGACCCCTCATCGGCAGGGAGCGAAAAACTGTTTTTT.

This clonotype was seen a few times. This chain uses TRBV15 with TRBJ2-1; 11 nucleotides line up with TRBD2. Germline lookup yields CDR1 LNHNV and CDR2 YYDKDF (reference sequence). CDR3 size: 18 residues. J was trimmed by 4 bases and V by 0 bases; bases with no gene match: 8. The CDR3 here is CATSRDVELAGEYNEQFF. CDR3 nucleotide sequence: TGTGCCACCAGCAGAGATGTGGAACTAGCGGGGGAATACAATGAGCAGTTCTTC.

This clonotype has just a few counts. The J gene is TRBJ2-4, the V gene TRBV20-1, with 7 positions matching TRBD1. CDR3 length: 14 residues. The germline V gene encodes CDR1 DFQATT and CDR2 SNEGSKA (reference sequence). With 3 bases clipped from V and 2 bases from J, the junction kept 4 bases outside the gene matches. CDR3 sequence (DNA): TGCAGTGCTAGTAGGGGACAGCCCAAAAACATTCAGTACTTC. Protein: CSASRGQPKNIQYF.

The CDR3 loop reads CASSVSWDSYEQYF. CDR3 DNA sequence: TGTGCCAGCAGTGTTAGTTGGGACTCCTACGAGCAGTACTTC. The chain links TRBV7-8 to TRBJ2-7; no clear D gene. Trimming took 6 bases from V and 0 from J, leaving 12 bases between them. CDR1 is SGHVS and CDR2 is FQNEAQ in the germline V gene. CDR3 length equals 14 residues.

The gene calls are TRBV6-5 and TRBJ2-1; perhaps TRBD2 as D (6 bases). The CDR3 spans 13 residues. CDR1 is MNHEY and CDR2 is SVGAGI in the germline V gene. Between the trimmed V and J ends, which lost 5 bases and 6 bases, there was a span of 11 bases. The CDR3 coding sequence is TGTGCCAGCAGTCCAAGTAGCGGCAATGAGCAGTTCTTC. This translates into CASSPSSGNEQFF.

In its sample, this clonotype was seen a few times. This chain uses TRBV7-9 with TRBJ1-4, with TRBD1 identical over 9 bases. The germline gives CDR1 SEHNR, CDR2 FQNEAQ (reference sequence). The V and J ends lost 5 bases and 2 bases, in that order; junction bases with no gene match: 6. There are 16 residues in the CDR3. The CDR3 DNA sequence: TGTGCCAGCAGCCCGAGACAGGGGGATACTAATGAAAAACTGTTTTTT. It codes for CASSPRQGDTNEKLFF.